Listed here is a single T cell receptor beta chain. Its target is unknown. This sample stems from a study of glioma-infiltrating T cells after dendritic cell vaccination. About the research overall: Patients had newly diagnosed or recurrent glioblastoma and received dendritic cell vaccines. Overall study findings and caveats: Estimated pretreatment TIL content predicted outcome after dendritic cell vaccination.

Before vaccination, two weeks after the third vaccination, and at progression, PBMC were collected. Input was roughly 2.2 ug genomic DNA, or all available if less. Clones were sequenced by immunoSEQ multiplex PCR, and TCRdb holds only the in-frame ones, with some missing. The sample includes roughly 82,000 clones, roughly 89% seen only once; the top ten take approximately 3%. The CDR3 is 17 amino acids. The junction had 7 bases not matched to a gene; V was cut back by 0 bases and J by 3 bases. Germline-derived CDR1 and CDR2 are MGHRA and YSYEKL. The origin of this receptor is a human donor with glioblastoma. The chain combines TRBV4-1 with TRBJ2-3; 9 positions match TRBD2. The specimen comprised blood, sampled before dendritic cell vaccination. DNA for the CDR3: TGCGCCAGCAGCCAAGATGACAGCGGGAGGTTGACAGATACGCAGTATTTT. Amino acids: CASSQDDSGRLTDTQYF.